This T cell receptor (beta chain) originates from a study of cytotoxic CD8 clonotypes in ibrutinib-treated CLL. Study-wide background: Productive templates averaged approximately 260,000 per sample, and productive rearrangements more than 80,000.

Data came from immunoSEQ multiplex PCR; TCRdb stores just in-frame clones and leaves some out. The data contain tens of thousands of clones, less than 95% of them singletons. Cryopreserved PBMCs provided around 1.9 micrograms of genomic DNA for the TCR beta libraries. This sequence was found in a human donor with chronic lymphocytic leukemia. The sequencing here drew on PBMCs, taken after 12 months of ibrutinib treatment.

CDR3 sequence reads: CASSPLTSGTNTGELFF. The DNA of the CDR3 is TGTGCCAGCTCACCACTGACTAGCGGGACGAACACCGGGGAGCTGTTTTTT. The chain is built from TRBV18 and TRBJ2-2; 11 bases agree with TRBD2. Germline assignment: CDR1 KGHSH and CDR2 LQKENI. The J segment lost 0 bases and the V segment lost 1 base, leaving 1 base of the junction unmatched. This CDR3 is built from 17 residues.